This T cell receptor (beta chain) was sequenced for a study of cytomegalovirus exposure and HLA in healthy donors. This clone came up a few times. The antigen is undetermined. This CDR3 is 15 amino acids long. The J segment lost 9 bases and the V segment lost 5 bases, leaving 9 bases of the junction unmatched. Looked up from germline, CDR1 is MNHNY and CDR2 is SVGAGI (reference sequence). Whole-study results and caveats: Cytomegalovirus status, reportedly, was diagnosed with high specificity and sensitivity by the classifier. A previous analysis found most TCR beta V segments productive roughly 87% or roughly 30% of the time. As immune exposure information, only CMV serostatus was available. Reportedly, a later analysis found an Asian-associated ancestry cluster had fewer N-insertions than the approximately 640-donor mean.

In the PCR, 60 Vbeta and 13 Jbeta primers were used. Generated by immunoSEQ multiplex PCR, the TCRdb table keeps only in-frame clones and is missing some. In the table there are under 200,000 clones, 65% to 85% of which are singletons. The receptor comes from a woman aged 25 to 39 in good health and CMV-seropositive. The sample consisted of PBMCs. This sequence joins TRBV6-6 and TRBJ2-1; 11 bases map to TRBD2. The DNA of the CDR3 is TGTGCCAGCAGTACGCTAGCGGGGGGCGGAAGTGAGCAGTTCTTC. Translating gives CASSTLAGGGSEQFF.